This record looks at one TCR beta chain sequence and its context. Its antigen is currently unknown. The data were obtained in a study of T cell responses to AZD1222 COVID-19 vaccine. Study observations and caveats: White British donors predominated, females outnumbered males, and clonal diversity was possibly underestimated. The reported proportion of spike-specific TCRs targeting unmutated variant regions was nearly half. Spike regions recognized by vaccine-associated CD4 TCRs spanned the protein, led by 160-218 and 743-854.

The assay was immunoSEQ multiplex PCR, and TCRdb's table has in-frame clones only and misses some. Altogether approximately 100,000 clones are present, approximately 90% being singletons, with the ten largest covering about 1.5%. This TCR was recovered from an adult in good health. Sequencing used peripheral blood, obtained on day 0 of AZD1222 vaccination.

CDR3 loop: CASSQDSSGGEQYF. The CDR3 DNA reads TGTGCCAGCAGCCAAGATAGCAGTGGGGGCGAGCAGTACTTC. The chain uses TRBV3-1 (or the pseudogene TRBV3-2) and TRBJ2-7; D might be TRBD1 or TRBD2, each matching 5 bases. Trimming took 0 bases from V and 6 from J, leaving 12 bases between them. Germline loops: CDR1 LGHDT, CDR2 YNNKEL (reference sequence). CDR3 length equals 14 residues.